A single sample is the source of the 5 T cell receptor beta chains below, sequenced in a study of blood T cell repertoires in COVID-19. Assay: immunoSEQ multiplex PCR; the TCRdb copy retains only in-frame clones and omits some. The data show 90,000 to 100,000 clones, with about 85% seen just once and roughly 37% held by the top ten. Sequenced sample: peripheral blood. These receptors were obtained from a man older than 75 with acute or convalescent COVID-19.

This clone has just a few counts. CDR3 in amino acids: CASSSDAGTANYEQYF. In DNA form, the CDR3 reads TGTGCCAGCAGCTCTGACGCCGGGACTGCTAACTACGAGCAGTACTTC. The V call is TRBV12-1, the J call TRBJ2-7; the table's D call of TRBD2 was not tested on the DNA. TRBV12-1 is reported as a pseudogene. The CDR3 covers 16 residues.

This clone was observed once. V is TRBV7-2 and J is TRBJ1-2, with 9 nucleotides matching TRBD1. Per the germline V gene, CDR1 is SGHTA and CDR2 is FQGNSA. The CDR3 has 13 residues. V was pared by 5 bases and J by 13 bases, with 11 bases of the junction left unmatched. CDR3 coding DNA: TGTGCCAGCAGCCCCCGGGAACAGGGGGCCCCCACCTTC. The encoded protein is CASSPREQGAPTF.

V gene TRBV9 combines with J gene TRBJ1-1, with a weak D call TRBD1 (6 bases). Trimming shortened V by 4 bases and J by 1 base, and 11 bases separated the two germline ends. CDR3 length: 14 residues. Per the germline V gene, CDR1 is SGDLS and CDR2 is YYNGEE. This CDR3 reads CASSPWTENTEAFF. In DNA form, the CDR3 reads TGTGCCAGCAGCCCGTGGACAGAGAACACTGAAGCTTTCTTT.

The rearrangement uses TRBV3-1 (or the pseudogene TRBV3-2) and TRBJ2-3; 7 nucleotides match TRBD2. Germline values: CDR1 LGHDT, CDR2 YNNKEL (reference sequence). J lost 2 bases, V lost 1 base, and 9 bases had no gene match. The CDR3 is 17 amino acids. CDR3 loop: CASSQVGQRGPTDTQYF. The CDR3 nucleotides read TGTGCCAGCAGCCAAGTAGGCCAGCGGGGACCCACAGATACGCAGTATTTT.

V and J are TRBV28 and TRBJ1-4; perhaps TRBD1 as D (5 bases). Germline CDR1 and CDR2: MDHEN and SYDVKM. The CDR3 runs to 15 residues. Trimming left V 6 bases short and J 3 bases short, with 14 bases between. The CDR3 DNA reads TGTGCCAGCAGGGAATTGGGGGACTCTAATGAAAAACTGTTTTTT. Amino acids: CASRELGDSNEKLFF. The whole variable domain, remainder taken from reference TRBV28 and TRBJ1-4, is DVKVTQSSRYLVKRTGEKVFLECVQDMDHENMFWYRQDPGLGLRLIYFSYDVKMKEKGDIPEGYSVSREKKERFSLILESASTNQTSMYLCASRELGDSNEKLFFGSGTQLSVL.